Shown below are 23 T cell receptor beta chains from a single sample sequenced in a study of T cells in Graves' hyperthyroidism and ophthalmopathy. It was RNA transcripts that yielded the amplified TCR beta CDR3 regions. Researchers ran a first-round RT-PCR on the TCR CDR3 using the HTBI primer set. TCRdb redid the calling of the multiplex PCR reads with MiXCR, one entry per CDR3 protein. The sample includes roughly 400,000 distinct CDR3 sequences, roughly 13% of them seen just once. Material for sequencing was blood. Receptors originate from a man over 45 with Graves' ophthalmopathy.

This clonotype was counted a single time. This chain joins TRBV6-4 and TRBJ1-5, with D uncertain. The CDR3 sequence is 13 residues long. CDR1 is MRHNA, CDR2 SNTAGT, per germline. V was trimmed by 3 bases and J by 3 bases, leaving 6 bases between them. The CDR3 protein is CASSEGFNQPQHF. As DNA, the CDR3 is TGTGCCAGCAGTGAAGGCTTCAATCAGCCCCAGCATTTT.

This clonotype came up many times. The chain carries TRBV2 and TRBJ2-2; the D gene is possibly TRBD1 (5 bases). This CDR3 has 15 amino acids. Trimming took 5 bases from V and 4 from J, leaving 14 bases between them. From germline, CDR1 is SNHLY and CDR2 FYNNEI. The CDR3 protein is CASSFQGTSTGELFF. As DNA, the CDR3 is TGTGCCAGCAGTTTCCAGGGAACGAGCACCGGGGAGCTGTTTTTT.

This clonotype has ten or more counts. The chain joins TRBV7-2 to TRBJ2-7, with TRBD2 as a possible D gene (6 bases). The V and J ends lost 7 bases and 3 bases respectively, with 16 bases between them. The CDR3 is made up of 14 amino acids. Germline V gene data show CDR1 as SGHTA and CDR2 as FQGNSA. CDR3 nucleotide sequence: TGTGCCAGCACCGCTCGCGGGGTGAGCTACGAGCAGTACTTC. The encoded protein is CASTARGVSYEQYF.

In its sample, this clonotype was seen many times. The rearrangement uses TRBV3-1 and TRBJ2-1; D remains unclear. The CDR3 runs 13 residues. V was pared by 1 base and J by 9 bases, with 10 bases between. Germline CDR1 is LGHDT and CDR2 is YNNKEL (reference sequence). The CDR3 nucleotides read TGTGCCAGCAGCCAAGGAAGTGGTACTGAGCAGTTCTTC. Residues: CASSQGSGTEQFF.

The chain combines TRBV15 with TRBJ2-7, with TRBD2 as a possible D gene (7 bases). The germline V gene has CDR1 LNHNV and CDR2 YYDKDF (reference sequence). The CDR3 is 15 residues long. Deletions cut 0 bases from V and 6 bases from J, with 15 bases between. The CDR3 sequence is CATSRDPGEGGEQYF. Here the CDR3 DNA reads TGTGCCACCAGCAGAGATCCGGGGGAGGGGGGCGAGCAGTACTTC.

This clonotype was counted at least ten times. V and J are TRBV7-9 and TRBJ2-7; D gene uncertain. Germline V gives CDR1 SEHNR, CDR2 FQNEAQ (reference sequence). CDR3 size: 12 residues. Trimming took 4 bases from V and 3 from J, leaving 7 bases between them. CDR3: CASSSLNYEQYF. The CDR3 DNA is TGTGCCAGCAGCTCGTTGAACTACGAGCAGTACTTC.

This clonotype showed up just a few times. The chain carries TRBV2 and TRBJ1-4; D is possibly TRBD1 (5 bases). Germline lookup yields CDR1 SNHLY and CDR2 FYNNEI. With 9 bases removed from V and 6 bases from J, the gap between germline ends came to 20 bases. The CDR3 runs 15 residues. In DNA, the CDR3 is TGTGCCAGTAGGGTGGTGGTCAGGGCCGATGAAAAACTGTTTTTT. It is translated as CASRVVVRADEKLFF.

CDR3 DNA: TGTGCCAGCAGCCAAGCTACTAGCGGGAGCCAAGAGACCCAGTACTTC. Encoded protein: CASSQATSGSQETQYF. The chain combines TRBV4-2 with TRBJ2-5; TRBD2 agrees at 11 bases. In germline, CDR1 is LGHNA, CDR2 YNFKEQ. V was pared by 1 base and J by 1 base, with 2 bases of the junction left unmatched. This CDR3 contains 16 residues.

This clonotype was seen ten or more times. The chain employs TRBV12-3 or TRBV12-4 and TRBJ2-7, with 7 bases matching TRBD2. The CDR3 loop spans 11 amino acids. V lost 8 bases, J lost 5 bases, and 3 bases stayed unmatched. This chain's CDR3 is CASAAGDEQYF. The CDR3 DNA reads TGTGCCAGCGCGGCGGGGGACGAGCAGTACTTC.

Many counts were recorded for this clonotype. V is TRBV12-3 or TRBV12-4 and J is TRBJ2-1; the match to TRBD1 covers 8 bases. The V gene end was trimmed by 5 bases and the J gene end by 7 bases; junction bases not matched to a gene: 4. The CDR3 is 13 amino acids. The CDR3 reads CASSMRQGNEQFF. DNA for the CDR3: TGTGCCAGCAGTATGAGACAGGGGAATGAGCAGTTCTTC.

This clonotype was recorded at least ten times. This may come from a read error, since a much larger clone is one base off. The chain combines TRBV28 with TRBJ2-7, with TRBD1 matching 7 bases. V dropped 4 bases and J dropped 3; count of bases not matched to a gene: 3. CDR3 length: 13 amino acids. CDR1 is MDHEN, CDR2 SYDVKM, per germline. The CDR3: CASSSSGGYEQYF. CDR3 in DNA: TGTGCCAGCAGTTCGTCAGGGGGCTACGAGCAGTACTTC.

In this sample, this clonotype turned up many times. The gene calls are TRBV28 and TRBJ2-6; D is uncertain. The germline gives CDR1 MDHEN, CDR2 SYDVKM. The CDR3 runs 13 residues. Trimming cost V 3 bases and J 7 bases, with 7 bases left between them. The CDR3 nucleotides are TGTGCCAGCAGTTTGTCCTCTGCCAACGTCCTGACTTTC. This sequence encodes CASSLSSANVLTF.

This clonotype was found a few times. The chain is built from TRBV5-1 and TRBJ2-7; D possibly uses TRBD1 or TRBD2 (6 bases each). Germline CDR1 and CDR2: SGHRS and YFSETQ. CDR3 length equals 16 residues. Trimming removed 4 bases from V and 1 base from J, with 18 bases in between. This CDR3 is CASSPVTRDTSYEQYF. As DNA, the CDR3 is TGCGCCAGCAGCCCAGTCACGCGGGACACATCCTACGAGCAGTACTTC.

This clonotype occurred a few times. The chain carries TRBV5-1 and TRBJ2-5; 7 bases line up with TRBD2. The CDR3 runs to 15 residues. Looked up from germline, CDR1 is SGHRS and CDR2 is YFSETQ. Trimming at V came to 2 bases and at J to 4 bases, leaving 8 bases not matched to a gene. The DNA of the CDR3 is TGCGCCAGCAGCTTTAACAGACTAGCAGGAGAGACCCAGTACTTC. Amino acid sequence: CASSFNRLAGETQYF.

This clonotype showed up many times. The V gene is TRBV19, the J gene TRBJ1-1; D unresolved. From germline, CDR1 is LNHDA and CDR2 SQIVND (reference sequence). V was cut by 3 bases and J by 8 bases, with 19 bases left in between. The CDR3 is 15 residues long. This chain's CDR3 is CASSMGVLMSYEAFF. CDR3 in DNA: TGTGCCAGTAGTATGGGTGTACTGATGAGTTACGAAGCTTTCTTT.

This clonotype occurred a few times. V and J are TRBV5-4 and TRBJ2-2, with 10 nucleotides matching TRBD2. This CDR3 spans 15 amino acids. Germline CDR1 SGHNT, CDR2 YYREEE (reference sequence). Trimming removed 1 base from V and 5 bases from J; junction bases left unmatched: 2. CDR3 in amino acids: CASSLPGLATGELFF. The CDR3 bases are TGTGCCAGCAGCTTGCCGGGACTAGCGACCGGGGAGCTGTTTTTT. Complete variable domain (other parts from reference TRBV5-4 and TRBJ2-2): ETGVTQSPTHLIKTRGQQVTLRCSSQSGHNTVSWYQQALGQGPQFIFQYYREEENGRGNFPPRFSGLQFPNYSSELNVNALELDDSALYLCASSLPGLATGELFFGEGSRLTVL.

The gene calls are TRBV11-2 and TRBJ2-7; the match to TRBD2 covers 7 bases. The CDR3 consists of 13 residues. V trimming: 1 base; J trimming: 12 bases; junction bases outside the gene matches: 9. Germline CDR1 SGHAT, CDR2 FQNNGV. The CDR3 loop reads CASSLVGGSLPYF. DNA for the CDR3: TGTGCCAGCAGCTTAGTTGGCGGGAGTTTGCCGTACTTC.

In the case of this clonotype: Because it lacks the conserved phenylalanine or tryptophan at the end, this CDR3 is likely a read error. The chain links TRBV5-6 to TRBJ2-7, with 7 bases identical to TRBD2. CDR3 length: 13 amino acids. Trimming took 6 bases from V and 0 from J; bases not matched to a gene: 3. The V gene's germline CDR1 is SGHDT and CDR2 YYEEEE. The CDR3 DNA sequence: TGTGCCAGCATGAGCGGGACCTCCTACGAGCAGTACCTC. Its protein is CASMSGTSYEQYL.

This clonotype has ten or more counts. The chain has TRBV10-3 and TRBJ2-3, with 14 bases aligning to TRBD2. The CDR3 has 15 residues. In germline, CDR1 is ENHRY, CDR2 SYGVKD. Trimming cost V 11 bases and J 6 bases; bases outside gene matches: 10. The CDR3: CASSQGTSGSDTQYF. The CDR3 DNA is TGTGCCTCATCCCAAGGGACTAGCGGGAGTGATACGCAGTATTTT.

This clonotype has a count of ten or more. V usage is TRBV28 and J usage is TRBJ2-7, with a weak D call TRBD2 (5 bases). Germline V CDR1 and CDR2: MDHEN, SYDVKM. V lost 6 bases, J lost 2 bases, and 14 bases lay in between. CDR3 length: 14 amino acids. The DNA for the CDR3 is TGTGCCAGCAGATACGGGATCTTGGCCTACGAGCAGTACTTC. Translation gives CASRYGILAYEQYF.

This clonotype has only a few counts. The genes are TRBV10-1 and TRBJ2-4; D gene uncertain. CDR1 and CDR2 (germline): WNHNN, SYGVQD (reference sequence). The V and J ends lost 4 bases and 0 bases respectively, with 4 bases between them. This CDR3 has 13 residues. The CDR3 region has the DNA TGCGCCAGCAGTGTTTCAGCCAAAAACATTCAGTACTTC. Translation: CASSVSAKNIQYF.

This clonotype appeared many times. The chain carries TRBV12-3 or TRBV12-4 and TRBJ1-1; D remains unclear. The length of the CDR3 is 13 residues. Trimming took off 4 bases at V and 6 bases at J, with 12 bases between the two ends. CDR3 sequence (DNA): TGTGCCAGCAGTTACCTTGGAAGCTCTGAAGCTTTCTTT. This sequence encodes CASSYLGSSEAFF.

About this clonotype itself: At one of its ends the junction is not consistent with the germline gene, which may arise from a read error. This sequence joins TRBV7-2 and TRBJ2-3, with D perhaps matching TRBD2 (5 bases). Germline V gene data show CDR1 as SGHTA and CDR2 as FQGNSA. The length of the CDR3 is 14 residues. CDR3 protein: CAGSARLATDTQYF. The CDR3 bases are TGTGCCGGCAGCGCCCGCCTAGCTACAGATACGCAGTATTTT.